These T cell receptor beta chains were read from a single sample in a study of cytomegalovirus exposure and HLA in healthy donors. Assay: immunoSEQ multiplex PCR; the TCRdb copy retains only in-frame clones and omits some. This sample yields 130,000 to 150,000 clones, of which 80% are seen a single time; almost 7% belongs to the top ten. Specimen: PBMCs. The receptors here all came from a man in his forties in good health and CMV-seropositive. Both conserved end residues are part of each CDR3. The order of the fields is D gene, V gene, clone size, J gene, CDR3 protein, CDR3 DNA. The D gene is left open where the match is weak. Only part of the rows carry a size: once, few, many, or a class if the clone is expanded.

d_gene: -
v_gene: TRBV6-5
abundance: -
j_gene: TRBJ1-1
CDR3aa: CASSYLGDYEAFF
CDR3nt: TGTGCCAGCAGCTACCTAGGAGATTATGAAGCTTTCTTT

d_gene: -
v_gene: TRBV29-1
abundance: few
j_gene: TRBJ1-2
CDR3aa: CSVVGREGGYGYTF
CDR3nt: TGCAGCGTTGTCGGGAGGGAAGGAGGGTATGGCTACACCTTC

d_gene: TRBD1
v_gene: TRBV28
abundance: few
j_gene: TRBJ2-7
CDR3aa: CASSRTGVYYEQYF
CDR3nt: TGTGCCAGCAGTAGAACAGGGGTCTATTACGAGCAGTACTTC

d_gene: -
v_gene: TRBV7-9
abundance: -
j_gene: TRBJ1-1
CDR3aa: CASSFFHTGTEAFF
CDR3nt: TGTGCCAGCAGCTTCTTTCACACAGGCACTGAAGCTTTCTTT

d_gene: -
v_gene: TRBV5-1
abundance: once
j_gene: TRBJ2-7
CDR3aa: CASSSSGTPPGEQYF
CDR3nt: TGCGCCAGCAGCTCCTCCGGGACACCTCCGGGTGAGCAGTACTTC

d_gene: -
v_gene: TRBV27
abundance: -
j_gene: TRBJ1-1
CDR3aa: CASSLFGRGASSNTEAFF
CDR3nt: TGTGCCAGCAGTTTATTTGGGAGGGGGGCCTCCTCCAACACTGAAGCTTTCTTT

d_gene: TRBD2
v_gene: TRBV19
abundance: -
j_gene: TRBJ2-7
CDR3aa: CASGSGTIVEQYF
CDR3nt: TGTGCCAGTGGAAGCGGGACTATCGTCGAGCAGTACTTC

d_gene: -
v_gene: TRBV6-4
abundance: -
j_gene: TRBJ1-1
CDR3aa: CASSQEPIQGSHTEAFF
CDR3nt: TGTGCCAGCAGTCAAGAACCTATACAGGGTTCGCACACTGAAGCTTTCTTT

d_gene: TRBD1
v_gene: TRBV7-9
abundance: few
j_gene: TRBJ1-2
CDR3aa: CASSLTNPTGGGYTF
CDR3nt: TGTGCCAGCAGCTTAACCAACCCAACAGGGGGTGGCTACACCTTC

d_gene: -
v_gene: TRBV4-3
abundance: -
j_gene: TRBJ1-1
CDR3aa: CASSPGTRLTLNTEAFF
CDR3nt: TGCGCCAGCAGCCCGGGGACTCGTTTAACCTTGAACACTGAAGCTTTCTTT

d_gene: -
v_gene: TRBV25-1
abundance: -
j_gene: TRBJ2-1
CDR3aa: CASSSPGTPTYNEQFF
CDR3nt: TGTGCCAGCAGTTCACCCGGGACACCGACTTACAATGAGCAGTTCTTC

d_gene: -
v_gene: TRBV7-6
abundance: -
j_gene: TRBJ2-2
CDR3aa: CASSQSEAGELFF
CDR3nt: TGTGCCAGCTCTCAGAGCGAGGCCGGGGAGCTGTTTTTT

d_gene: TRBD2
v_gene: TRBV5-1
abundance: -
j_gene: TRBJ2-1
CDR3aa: CASSLGSSGRSTDEQFF
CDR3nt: TGCGCCAGCAGCTTGGGGTCTAGCGGGAGGTCTACCGATGAGCAGTTCTTC

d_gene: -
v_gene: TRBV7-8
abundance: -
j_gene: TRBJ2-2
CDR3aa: CASSLARDTGELFF
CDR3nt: TGTGCCAGCAGCTTAGCGAGGGACACCGGGGAGCTGTTTTTT

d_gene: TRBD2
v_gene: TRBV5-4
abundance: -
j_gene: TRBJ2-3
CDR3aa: CASSQGLAAADTQYF
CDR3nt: TGTGCCAGCAGCCAGGGACTAGCGGCAGCGGATACGCAGTATTTT

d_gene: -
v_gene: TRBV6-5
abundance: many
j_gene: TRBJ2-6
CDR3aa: CASSSGGGTGANVLTF
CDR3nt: TGTGCCAGCAGTTCTGGGGGGGGCACTGGGGCCAACGTCCTGACTTTC

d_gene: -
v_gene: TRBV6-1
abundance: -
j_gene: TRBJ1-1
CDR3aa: CASGAAGGTEAFF
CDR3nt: TGTGCCAGCGGGGCGGCGGGGGGCACTGAAGCTTTCTTT

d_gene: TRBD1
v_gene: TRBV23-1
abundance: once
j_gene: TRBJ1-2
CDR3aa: CASSQSPDRGRYGYTF
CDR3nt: TGCGCCAGCAGTCAATCCCCGGACAGGGGAAGGTATGGCTACACCTTC

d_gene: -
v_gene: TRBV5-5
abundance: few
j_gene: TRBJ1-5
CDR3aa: CASSWTDSLNQPQHF
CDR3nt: TGTGCCAGCAGCTGGACCGACAGCCTCAATCAGCCCCAGCATTTT

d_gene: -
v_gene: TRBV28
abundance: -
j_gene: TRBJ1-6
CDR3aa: CASGPLNNSPLHF
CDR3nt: TGTGCCTCTGGGCCCCTAAATAATTCACCCCTCCACTTT